This T cell receptor (beta chain) stems from a study of cytomegalovirus exposure and HLA in healthy donors. Germline CDR1 is MGHRA and CDR2 is YSYEKL. CDR3 length: 15 residues. Trimming removed 4 bases from V and 3 bases from J; junction bases left unmatched: 5. The study ran its PCR with 60 Vbeta and 13 Jbeta primers. Measured with immunoSEQ multiplex PCR; TCRdb has only the in-frame clones, and not every one. This sample's table has 150,000 to 200,000 clones. Study-wide findings and caveats: Among CMV-associated TCR beta chains, most appeared HLA-restricted in a later analysis.

Points on this clone: The antigen is unknown.

The chain carries TRBV4-1 and TRBJ2-3; TRBD2 matches 9 bases. The receptor comes from a woman aged 18-35 years in good health and CMV-seropositive. The sample consisted of PBMCs. In DNA form, the CDR3 reads TGCGCCAGCAGCCGTTACCTAGCGGGAACAGATACGCAGTATTTT. Translation gives CASSRYLAGTDTQYF.